The present TCR beta chain was sequenced within a study of blood T cell repertoires in COVID-19. Study-wide context: Collection of acute and convalescent COVID-19 samples took place in the United States, Italy and Spain.

The V end lost 7 bases, the J end lost 6 bases, and 11 bases lay between the germline ends. CDR3 size: 13 residues. Germline V gives CDR1 SGDLS, CDR2 YYNGEE. Those enrolled in Seattle joined during active infection and were followed longitudinally afterward. Data came from immunoSEQ multiplex PCR; TCRdb stores just in-frame clones and leaves some out. The repertoire includes approximately 97,000 clones, almost 90% of them detected once, and just over 2% sits in the top ten. This chain connects TRBV9 to TRBJ1-6; TRBD1 might be the D (5 bases). Sequences were obtained from peripheral blood. The TCR sequence derives from a man between 50 and 59 years old with COVID-19, enrolled during active disease. CDR3 protein: CASSGGFNSPLHF. Written as DNA, the CDR3 is TGTGCCAGCTCCGGGGGGTTTAATTCACCCCTCCACTTT.